This T cell receptor (beta chain) originates from a study of blood T cell repertoires in COVID-19. For the study at large: Spain, Italy and the United States supplied samples that represented acute and convalescent COVID-19.

Trimming removed 2 bases from V and 8 bases from J, with 10 bases in between. Germline CDR1 is SGHVS and CDR2 is FQNEAQ. CDR3 length: 13 residues. Original processing notes: Amplification from reference gene primers served as the basis for estimated nucleated cell counts. Profiling relied on immunoSEQ multiplex PCR, and the TCRdb table lists in-frame clones only, not all of them. Clone size and V and J calls were adopted from that table, with D and trimming inferred from the DNA. The sample includes 60,000 to 80,000 clones, about 85% of them seen just once. This clone turned up a few times. V is TRBV7-8 and J is TRBJ2-1; the D gene is possibly TRBD1 (5 bases). This sequence originates from a man aged 45 to 65 with COVID-19, enrolled during active disease. Material: peripheral blood. The CDR3 protein is CASSLLPRDEQFF. CDR3 in DNA: TGTGCCAGCAGCTTACTACCCAGGGATGAGCAGTTCTTC.